The 30 T cell receptor beta chains below were found in one sample sequenced in a study of T cells in Graves' hyperthyroidism and ophthalmopathy. Amplified TCR beta CDR3 regions derived from RNA transcripts. HTBI primers were employed in a first-round RT-PCR of the TCR CDR3. TCRdb recomputed calls from the multiplex PCR reads with MiXCR, one row per CDR3 protein. The repertoire holds about 690,000 distinct CDR3 sequences, with around 16% as singletons. The specimen sequenced was blood. The origin of the receptors is a man aged 45-60 years with Graves' hyperthyroidism.

The table lists this clonotype with a few counts. This chain links TRBV19 with TRBJ1-5, with D tentatively TRBD1 (5 bases). With 4 bases removed from V and 7 bases from J, the gap between germline ends came to 14 bases. The CDR3 is 14 amino acids. CDR1 LNHDA and CDR2 SQIVND come from the germline V gene (reference sequence). CDR3 DNA sequence: TGTGCCAGTAGTACGTCCAGGGATATCCAGCCCCAGCATTTT. Translated: CASSTSRDIQPQHF.

The J gene is TRBJ1-1, the V gene TRBV20-1; D is undetermined. Germline-derived CDR1 and CDR2 are DFQATT and SNEGSKA (reference sequence). V lost 0 bases and J lost 0, with 5 bases in between. The CDR3 spans 13 residues. The CDR3, as DNA: TGCAGTGCTAGAGAAGACGTGAACACTGAAGCTTTCTTT. Translating it yields CSAREDVNTEAFF.

The chain couples TRBV5-1 to TRBJ2-2; D might be TRBD2 (6 bases). The germline gives CDR1 SGHRS, CDR2 YFSETQ. CDR3 length: 15 residues. V lost 0 bases, J lost 2 bases, and 8 bases lay in between. In DNA form, the CDR3 reads TGCGCCAGCAGCTTGGTCGGGAGCAACACCGGGGAGCTGTTTTTT. Translation: CASSLVGSNTGELFF.

The rearrangement links TRBV28 to TRBJ2-5; D possibly corresponds to TRBD2 (6 bases). The CDR3 runs 11 residues. In germline, CDR1 is MDHEN, CDR2 SYDVKM. The CDR3 protein is CAAGTSSTQYF. The CDR3 nucleotides read TGTGCAGCGGGTACCTCCTCGACCCAGTACTTC. The full variable domain, completed using reference TRBV28 and TRBJ2-5, is DVKVTQSSRYLVKRTGEKVFLECVQDMDHENMFWYRQDPGLGLRLIYFSYDVKMKEKGDIPEGYSVSREKKERFSLILESASTNQTSMYLCAAGTSSTQYFGPGTRLLVL.

This clonotype was counted many times. V usage is TRBV20-1 and J usage is TRBJ2-3; 7 bases fit TRBD2. From germline, CDR1 is DFQATT and CDR2 SNEGSKA (reference sequence). The CDR3 is 16 residues long. J was trimmed by 0 bases and V by 0 bases; bases with no gene match: 6. The CDR3: CSARDPTRGSTDTQYF. The CDR3 coding sequence is TGCAGTGCTAGAGACCCTACGCGGGGGAGCACAGATACGCAGTATTTT.

There are many counts of this clonotype. This chain joins TRBV2 and TRBJ1-3; D not certain. This CDR3 is 14 amino acids long. Deletions cut 7 bases from V and 0 bases from J, with 10 bases between. The germline V gene encodes CDR1 SNHLY and CDR2 FYNNEI. The CDR3 reads CASNLAASGNTIYF. The CDR3 nucleotides are TGTGCCAGCAATTTGGCAGCCTCTGGAAACACCATATATTTT.

Ten or more counts support this clonotype. CDR3: CAWSVRGPGGYTF. The DNA of the CDR3 is TGTGCCTGGAGTGTACGGGGCCCTGGGGGCTACACCTTC. This chain connects TRBV30 to TRBJ1-2, with D possibly TRBD1 on 5 matching bases. Germline V gene sequence: CDR1 GTSNPN, CDR2 SVGIG (reference sequence). Trimming pared 0 bases from V and 8 bases from J, leaving 13 bases between. The CDR3 is 13 amino acids.

The sample holds a few counts of this clonotype. The chain combines TRBV9 with TRBJ2-1; 8 bases match TRBD2. The V segment lost 0 bases and the J segment 7 bases; nucleotides outside the gene matches: 9. The germline gives CDR1 SGDLS, CDR2 YYNGEE. CDR3 length: 16 residues. The CDR3 sequence: CASSVVSRASGNEQFF. DNA for the CDR3: TGTGCCAGCAGCGTAGTATCAAGGGCTAGCGGGAATGAGCAGTTCTTC.

Only a few counts were recorded for this clonotype. The junction departs from the called germline gene at one end, perhaps through a read error. The V call is TRBV2, the J call TRBJ2-7; 9 nucleotides align to TRBD1. Germline assignment: CDR1 SNHLY and CDR2 FYNNEI. The CDR3 is 15 residues long. The CDR3 bases are TGTGCCAGCAGAGATAGGACAGGGGACTCCTACGAGCGGTACTTC. This translates into CASRDRTGDSYERYF. Together with reference TRBV2 and TRBJ2-7, the CDR3 gives the full variable domain: EPEVTQTPSHQVTQMGQEVILRCVPISNHLYFYWYRQILGQKVEFLVSFYNNEISEKSEIFDDQFSVERPDGSNFTLKIRSTKLEDSAMYFCASRDRTGDSYERYFGPGTRLTVT.

The chain couples TRBV24-1 to TRBJ2-3; D perhaps matches TRBD2 (5 bases). The germline V gene has CDR1 KGHDR and CDR2 SFDVKD. This CDR3 region has 14 residues. The V gene lost 4 bases and the J gene lost 4 bases, with 11 bases spanning the gap. Written as DNA, the CDR3 is TGTGCCACCAGTGACCGCGGAGGTTCAGATACGCAGTATTTT. This translates into CATSDRGGSDTQYF.

This clonotype was recorded many times. The V gene is TRBV7-2, the J gene TRBJ2-6, with D perhaps given as TRBD1 or TRBD2 (5 bases each). The germline V gene has CDR1 SGHTA and CDR2 FQGNSA. Trimming shortened V by 5 bases and J by 2 bases, and 16 bases separated the two germline ends. CDR3 length equals 17 residues. CDR3 sequence: CASSNGGGRAGANVLTF. In DNA, the CDR3 is TGTGCCAGCAGCAATGGTGGGGGAAGGGCTGGGGCCAACGTCCTGACTTTC.

The table lists this clonotype with many counts. The V call is TRBV6-5, the J call TRBJ2-3; 9 nucleotides line up with TRBD2. This CDR3 has 17 amino acids. The germline V gene has CDR1 MNHEY and CDR2 SVGAGI. V lost 0 bases and J lost 5; bases outside the gene matches: 9. CDR3: CASSYSGLARGGDTQYF. CDR3 coding DNA: TGTGCCAGCAGTTACTCGGGACTAGCCCGAGGGGGAGATACGCAGTATTTT.

About this clonotype: One junction end disagrees with the germline gene, perhaps due to a read error. The chain combines TRBV6-2 or TRBV6-3 with TRBJ1-3; D not resolved. This CDR3 comprises 15 residues. In germline, CDR1 is MNHEY, CDR2 SVGEGT. CDR3 in amino acids: CTSSFSGRRGNTIYF. The CDR3 DNA is TGTACCAGCAGTTTCTCCGGCCGGAGAGGGAACACCATATATTTT.

Points on this clonotype: One base away lies a much larger clone, so this may be a sequencing read error. The chain links TRBV2 to TRBJ2-4; perhaps TRBD1 as D (6 bases). The CDR3 consists of 15 residues. Per the germline V gene, CDR1 is SNHLY and CDR2 is FYNNEI. As DNA, the CDR3 is TGTGCCAGCAGTGGGGCCCTGGGGGCCAAAAACATTAAGTACTTC. It specifies CASSGALGAKNIKYF.

This clonotype was seen repeatedly, ten times or more. The rearrangement joins TRBV11-2 to TRBJ2-1, with D possibly TRBD1 on 7 matching bases. This CDR3 has 15 amino acids. Germline loops: CDR1 SGHAT, CDR2 FQNNGV. The V gene lost 3 bases and the J gene lost 4 bases, with 13 bases spanning the gap. CDR3: CASSFGGGKYNEQFF. CDR3 nucleotides: TGTGCCAGCAGCTTCGGAGGGGGCAAGTACAATGAGCAGTTCTTC.

This clonotype was recorded at least ten times. The DNA of the CDR3 is TGTGCCAGCAGTTTAAGGTGGGGGGTTCCAGATACGCAGTATTTT. Its protein product is CASSLRWGVPDTQYF. The J gene is TRBJ2-3, the V gene TRBV28, with a weak D call TRBD2 (6 bases). The V and J ends lost 2 bases and 4 bases respectively, with 13 bases between them. This CDR3 is 15 amino acids long. Per germline, CDR1 MDHEN and CDR2 SYDVKM.

This clonotype was detected ten times or more. The rearrangement joins TRBV12-3 or TRBV12-4 to TRBJ1-1; D gene ambiguous. Trimming stripped 10 bases from V and 1 base from J, with 7 bases between. The CDR3 length is 11 residues. The DNA for the CDR3 is TGTGCCACCCTTTGGAACACTGAAGCTTTCTTT. Its translation: CATLWNTEAFF.

This clonotype was seen at least ten times. The chain joins TRBV6-5 to TRBJ2-7, with TRBD2 identical over 8 bases. Germline CDR1 is MNHEY and CDR2 is SVGAGI. The junction had 11 bases not matched to a gene; V was cut back by 1 base and J by 6 bases. This CDR3 spans 16 amino acids. The CDR3 DNA reads TGTGCCAGCAGTTACTTGACGGGAGGGCCCTCAACCGAGCAGTACTTC. It codes for CASSYLTGGPSTEQYF.

This clonotype was seen repeatedly, ten times or more. The chain links TRBV7-9 to TRBJ2-5; D assignment may be TRBD1 or TRBD2 (6 bases each). Trimming shortened V by 6 bases and J by 4 bases, and 12 bases separated the two germline ends. Germline CDR1 and CDR2: SEHNR and FQNEAQ (reference sequence). This CDR3 contains 13 residues. CDR3 nucleotide sequence: TGTGCCAGCAGAACAGGGAGGAGAGAGACCCAGTACTTC. It yields the protein CASRTGRRETQYF.

The chain combines TRBV7-6 with TRBJ2-3, with 7 bases identical to TRBD1. This CDR3 has 13 residues. Trimming cost V 10 bases and J 2 bases; bases outside gene matches: 6. The germline V gene has CDR1 SGHVS and CDR2 FNYEAQ. CDR3 in amino acids: CATEDRVTDTQYF. The CDR3 DNA follows: TGTGCCACCGAAGACAGGGTCACAGATACGCAGTATTTT.

This clonotype was seen ten or more times. The chain couples TRBV28 to TRBJ1-5, with 8 bases aligning to TRBD1. Unmatched junction bases numbered 10, after V lost 5 bases and J lost 7 bases. The CDR3 totals 15 residues. The germline V gene encodes CDR1 MDHEN and CDR2 SYDVKM. CDR3 bases: TGTGCCAGCAGTAACGAAGGACAGGGAAGACAGCCCCAGCATTTT. As protein: CASSNEGQGRQPQHF.

This clonotype came up many times. The chain employs TRBV6-1 and TRBJ1-6; the D gene is possibly TRBD1 (5 bases). Trimming stripped 6 bases from V and 3 bases from J, with 18 bases between. Germline lookup yields CDR1 MNHNS and CDR2 SASEGT. This CDR3 has 17 residues. The CDR3 DNA is TGTGCCAGCAGGCTCATTCCCAGGGTCGGCTATAATTCACCCCTCCACTTT. Translation gives CASRLIPRVGYNSPLHF.

The sample holds many counts of this clonotype. The chain has TRBV28 and TRBJ1-2, with 12 bases matching TRBD1. CDR3 size: 15 residues. V lost 2 bases to trimming and J lost 7 bases; unmatched junction nucleotides: 5. Germline values: CDR1 MDHEN, CDR2 SYDVKM. CDR3 bases: TGTGCCAGCAGTTTAGTTGGGACAGGGGGCCTTGGCTACACCTTC. Translation gives CASSLVGTGGLGYTF.

The gene calls are TRBV12-3 or TRBV12-4 and TRBJ1-1; 8 bases are a match to TRBD1. Germline trimming cut 6 bases from V and 6 bases from J; bases unmatched to any gene: 18. The CDR3 length is 17 residues. Here the CDR3 reads CASRIGQGGRGTPEAFF. The CDR3 DNA reads TGTGCCAGCAGGATAGGACAGGGAGGTCGGGGAACACCTGAAGCTTTCTTT.

This clonotype was recorded a few times. This sequence joins TRBV24-1 and TRBJ2-3, with a weak D call TRBD1 (5 bases). The CDR3 sequence is 14 residues long. The germline V and J ends were trimmed by 5 bases and 2 bases, with 10 bases remaining between them. The germline V gene encodes CDR1 KGHDR and CDR2 SFDVKD. CDR3 sequence: CATSGSGHTDTQYF. The CDR3 DNA reads as TGTGCCACCAGTGGTTCAGGACACACAGATACGCAGTATTTT.

This clonotype was recorded at least ten times. The V and J genes are TRBV29-1 and TRBJ1-4, with D unresolved. The CDR3 has 13 residues. Per germline, CDR1 SQVTM and CDR2 ANQGSEA. V lost 7 bases and J 2 bases, leaving 11 bases between the germline ends. CDR3: CSARNVTNEKLFF. The CDR3 DNA reads as TGCAGCGCCAGGAACGTGACTAATGAAAAACTGTTTTTT.

This clonotype was counted many times. As DNA, the CDR3 is TGCAGTGCTAGAGATTCGAGACTAGCGGGAGAAGAGCAGTACTTC. Translation gives CSARDSRLAGEEQYF. This rearrangement joins TRBV20-1 to TRBJ2-7, with 12 bases that match TRBD2. The CDR3 spans 15 residues. The germline V gene has CDR1 DFQATT and CDR2 SNEGSKA (reference sequence). Trimming at V came to 0 bases and at J to 7 bases, leaving 7 bases not matched to a gene.

This clonotype was detected only once. The V call is TRBV7-9, the J call TRBJ2-3; tentatively, D is TRBD1 or TRBD2 (6 bases each). Germline V CDR1 and CDR2: SEHNR, FQNEAQ (reference sequence). This CDR3 is 14 amino acids long. The V and J ends lost 6 bases and 4 bases respectively, with 14 bases between them. The CDR3 region is CASRLGGSPDTQYF. CDR3 nucleotides: TGTGCCAGCAGACTAGGGGGGTCCCCAGATACGCAGTATTTT.

On this clonotype: This clone may be a read error of a much larger clone one base away. The V gene is TRBV30, the J gene TRBJ2-7; TRBD2 might be the D (5 bases). The CDR3 loop spans 14 amino acids. V was trimmed by 6 bases and J by 3 bases, leaving 18 bases between them. Germline values: CDR1 GTSNPN, CDR2 SVGIG (reference sequence). CDR3 nucleotides: TGTGCCTGCCGACGAAAGGGAGACCGCTACGAGCAGTACTTC. Its protein product is CACRRKGDRYEQYF. Based on the CDR3 plus reference TRBV30 and TRBJ2-7, the full variable domain is SQTIHQWPATLVQPVGSPLSLECTVEGTSNPNLYWYRQAAGRGLQLLFYSVGIGQISSEVPQNLSASRPQDRQFILSSKKLLLSDSGFYLCACRRKGDRYEQYFGPGTRLTVT.

The table lists this clonotype with a few counts. V usage is TRBV13 and J usage is TRBJ2-7; the D is unclear. V was cut by 5 bases and J by 7 bases, with 21 bases left in between. The CDR3 sequence is 15 residues long. CDR1 is PRHDT, CDR2 FYEKMQ, per germline (reference sequence). CDR3: CASSQKIPGNSEQYF. The CDR3 nucleotides are TGTGCCAGCAGCCAAAAAATCCCCGGAAACTCTGAGCAGTACTTC.